This T cell receptor beta chain came from a study of blood T cell repertoires in COVID-19 (dated by TCRdb to the early 2020s). For the wider study: Collaborator samples came from the United States, Italy and Spain and covered acute and convalescent phases of COVID-19. The material from the prospective study consisted of cDNA or gDNA derived from T cells, B-cell-depleted T cells, or PBMCs. Subjects who had been exposed to COVID-19, were actively infected with it, or had recovered from it provided the deeply sampled blood TCRbeta repertoires that made up the dataset. A freely available public database, intended as a resource for researchers studying the immune response to SARS-CoV-2, is where the repertoires were released. Samples came from the ongoing ImmuneRACE study (first 160 participants) plus 1,254 subjects from 6 global collaborators. The sample metadata nearly always contained a de-identified subject ID, COVID-19 status, age in years and sex. HLA class I and class II types, where available, came from metadata supplied by the sample provider rather than from assay-based typing.

General study outcomes and caveats: The amount of clinical and demographic metadata varied by source and participant and was provided uncurated.

Each collaborating institution followed its own protocols to collect whole blood in K2EDTA tubes. For TCRbeta analysis, collaborators shipped samples in one of three forms: frozen whole blood, isolated PBMCs, or DNA extracted from either of those sample types. The immunoSEQ Assay, a bias-controlled multiplex PCR, was used to amplify TCRbeta CDR3 regions from genomic DNA. For the original study's pipeline: Nucleated cell counts per sample were estimated from amplification of reference gene primers within the assay. To quantify the absolute abundance of each unique TCRbeta CDR3 rearrangement, sequence reads were collapsed and filtered. For each sample, productive Simpson clonality was calculated by taking the square root of Simpson's diversity index across productive rearrangements. The table comes from immuneACCESS by way of TCRdb, which keeps in-frame sequences with V and J called. Part of the clones is missing from these tables; in studies checked, under half for an unresolved V gene and the rest for unknown reasons. V and J calls and clone size are given by that table; D and trimming were obtained from the DNA. The sample contains roughly 66,000 clones, about 91% of them found a single time. Roughly 13% of the sample lies in the top ten.

Notes on this clone: The antigen this receptor binds is unknown. Base-call qualities are not available, and no considerably larger clone is one nucleotide away.

This receptor was obtained from a human donor with active COVID-19. The donor label of this sample is uncertain. The material sequenced was peripheral blood.

The encoded CDR3 is CASSESSYSNQPQHF. At the DNA level, the sequence is TGCGCCAGCAGTGAGTCCAGTTATAGCAATCAGCCCCAGCATTTT. The chain is assembled from TRBV10-2 and TRBJ1-5; no D gene can be assigned with confidence. The junction shows trimming of 0 bases on V and 0 bases on J, plus 6 bases between the germline ends. The germline V gene supplies CDR1 WSHSY and CDR2 SAAADI. The CDR3, from cysteine to phenylalanine, totals 15 residues. Only the CDR3 portion is preserved as DNA: 45 bases, with reading frame beginning at the first base.